The 19 T cell receptor beta chains below were found in one sample sequenced in a study of vaccination effects on CD4 cells after COVID-19. Antigens for these TCRs are unknown. The ViraFEST assay expanded antigen-specific CD4+ T cells with viral peptide pools before sequencing. Cultured cells yielded isolated CD4+ T cells after about ten days. Prior SARS-CoV-2 infection was absent in the vaccine recipients, as shown by negative nucleocapsid antibodies. Assay: immunoSEQ multiplex PCR; the TCRdb copy retains only in-frame clones and omits some. The table lists tens of thousands of clones, about four fifths of them singletons. Sample: CD4+ T cells from PBMCs cultured with HCoV-OC43 spike peptides, taken before COVID-19 vaccination. Subset defined: HCoV-OC43 spike overlapping peptide pool stimulation. The source is a human donor who received a COVID-19 vaccine.

V is TRBV5-1 and J is TRBJ2-3; TRBD2 matches at 7 bases. The J segment lost 0 bases and the V segment lost 3 bases, leaving 4 bases of the junction unmatched. The CDR3 runs 15 residues. The germline CDR1 and CDR2 sequences are SGHRS and YFSETQ. The CDR3 nucleotides read TGCGCCAGCAGCTCGCAGCGGGAAAGCACAGATACGCAGTATTTT. It is translated as CASSSQRESTDTQYF.

V usage is TRBV18 and J usage is TRBJ1-2; 10 bases agree with TRBD1. From germline, CDR1 is KGHSH and CDR2 LQKENI. The CDR3 covers 14 residues. V trimming: 5 bases; J trimming: 8 bases; junction bases outside the gene matches: 8. As DNA, the CDR3 is TGTGCCAGCTCATCCGGGACAGGGGTAAGCGGCTACACCTTC. Amino acids: CASSSGTGVSGYTF.

The V and J genes are TRBV11-2 and TRBJ1-1; D unclear. Trimming shortened V by 3 bases and J by 6 bases, and 20 bases separated the two germline ends. The germline V gene has CDR1 SGHAT and CDR2 FQNNGV. CDR3 length equals 16 residues. The DNA for the CDR3 is TGTGCCAGCAGCTTTGAGTGGGCGATTAGAAGCGCTGAAGCTTTCTTT. It codes for CASSFEWAIRSAEAFF.

This chain's CDR3 is CASSLRWGTEQYV. The CDR3, as DNA: TGTGCCAGCAGCTTGCGTTGGGGGACCGAGCAGTACGTC. The chain recombines TRBV5-5 with TRBJ2-7; D may be TRBD1 or TRBD2 (5 bases each). The germline CDR1 and CDR2 sequences are SGHKS and YYEKEE (reference sequence). CDR3 length equals 13 residues. V was shortened by 1 base and J by 6 bases, with 11 bases between the two germline ends.

This chain links TRBV4-3 with TRBJ2-3; TRBD2 matches at 7 bases. The germline gives CDR1 LGHNA, CDR2 YSLEER. CDR3 length: 16 amino acids. Trimming at V came to 0 bases and at J to 4 bases, leaving 7 bases not matched to a gene. CDR3 loop: CASSQDYRGRADTQYF. DNA for the CDR3: TGCGCCAGCAGCCAAGATTACCGGGGGAGGGCAGATACGCAGTATTTT.

The chain is built from TRBV6-5 and TRBJ1-1; possibly TRBD1 for D (6 bases). CDR1 and CDR2 from the germline V gene are MNHEY and SVGAGI. V was clipped by 6 bases and J by 0 bases, with 14 bases between them. The CDR3 length is 15 residues. This CDR3 reads CASRWTESMNTEAFF. The DNA of the CDR3 is TGTGCCAGCAGGTGGACAGAATCCATGAACACTGAAGCTTTCTTT.

This chain's CDR3 is CASSGQNYGYTF. The CDR3 DNA is TGTGCCAGCAGCGGCCAAAACTATGGCTACACCTTC. This chain connects TRBV3-1 (or the pseudogene TRBV3-2) to TRBJ1-2; D is unclear. The CDR3 extends over 12 amino acids. CDR1 is LGHDT and CDR2 is YNNKEL in the germline V gene (reference sequence). V lost 5 bases and J 2 bases, leaving 6 bases between the germline ends.

This clone was detected a few times. This chain joins TRBV11-2 and TRBJ1-6; D not certain. Germline loops: CDR1 SGHAT, CDR2 FQNNGV. V was shortened by 7 bases and J by 7 bases, with 14 bases between the two germline ends. The CDR3 runs 14 residues. CDR3 region: CASTRARLNSPLHF. Written as DNA, the CDR3 is TGTGCCAGCACCCGGGCCAGATTAAATTCACCCCTCCACTTT.

The DNA of the CDR3 is TGTGCCAGTAGTATCTCTTTGGAGCAGTTCTTC. Its translation: CASSISLEQFF. The chain links TRBV19 to TRBJ2-1; D is ambiguous. CDR1 is LNHDA and CDR2 is SQIVND in the germline V gene (reference sequence). The CDR3 totals 11 residues. Trimming stripped 3 bases from V and 10 bases from J, with 7 bases between.

This clone occurred a few times. The chain carries TRBV28 and TRBJ1-1; 7 positions match TRBD1. In germline, CDR1 is MDHEN, CDR2 SYDVKM. The CDR3 sequence is 15 residues long. Trimming took 6 bases from V and 4 from J; bases not matched to a gene: 11. As DNA, the CDR3 is TGTGCCAGCAGGGAACAGGGGAGCAGGGGCACTGAAGCTTTCTTT. Translating it yields CASREQGSRGTEAFF.

This clone has only a few counts. The chain has TRBV7-3 and TRBJ1-2, with TRBD1 matching 7 bases. V lost 5 bases to trimming and J lost 3 bases; unmatched junction nucleotides: 3. Germline CDR1 is SGHTA and CDR2 is FQGTGA. This CDR3 is built from 13 residues. The CDR3 reads CASSPQGDYGYTF. CDR3 DNA: TGTGCCAGCAGCCCCCAGGGGGACTATGGCTACACCTTC. The full variable domain, its missing parts supplied by reference TRBV7-3 and TRBJ1-2, is GAGVSQTPSNKVTEKGKYVELRCDPISGHTALYWYRQSLGQGPEFLIYFQGTGAADDSGLPNDRFFAVRPEGSVSTLKIQRTERGDSAVYLCASSPQGDYGYTFGSGTRLTVV.

This clone was recorded only once. The chain links TRBV18 to TRBJ2-1; D might be TRBD1 (5 bases). Trimming left V 2 bases short and J 0 bases short, with 14 bases between. Germline V gives CDR1 KGHSH, CDR2 LQKENI. This CDR3 has 17 residues. The CDR3 spells CASSPKGLWSSYNEQFF. CDR3 DNA: TGTGCCAGCTCACCAAAGGGGCTGTGGAGCTCCTACAATGAGCAGTTCTTC.

The chain uses TRBV11-3 and TRBJ2-3, with 8 bases fitting TRBD1. The CDR3 has 15 amino acids. Trimming removed 5 bases from V and 3 bases from J; junction bases left unmatched: 7. Germline V lookup: CDR1 SGHNT, CDR2 YENEEA. The CDR3 region is CASSPGQGTTDTQYF. The CDR3 DNA follows: TGTGCCAGCAGCCCCGGACAGGGTACGACAGATACGCAGTATTTT. Supplemented by reference TRBV11-3 and TRBJ2-3, the full variable domain reads EAGVVQSPRYKIIEKKQPVAFWCNPISGHNTLYWYLQNLGQGPELLIRYENEEAVDDSQLPKDRFSAERLKGVDSTLKIQPAELGDSAVYLCASSPGQGTTDTQYFGPGTRLTVL.

The V and J genes are TRBV5-1 and TRBJ2-3; weak D call: TRBD2 (5 bases). CDR1 and CDR2 (germline): SGHRS, YFSETQ. Between the trimmed V and J ends, which lost 2 bases and 6 bases, there was a span of 7 bases. The CDR3 runs to 12 residues. CDR3 residues: CASSLLGDTQYF. The CDR3 nucleotides are TGCGCCAGCAGCTTACTAGGCGATACGCAGTATTTT.

This clone was found a few times. This rearrangement joins TRBV9 to TRBJ1-2, with 7 bases fitting TRBD1. The germline CDR1 and CDR2 sequences are SGDLS and YYNGEE. This CDR3 is 16 amino acids long. After removal of 0 bases from V and 3 bases from J, the junction contained 8 bases not matched to a gene. The CDR3 region has the DNA TGTGCCAGCAGCGTAGGGCGAGGGGGCGCCGACTATGGCTACACCTTC. Protein: CASSVGRGGADYGYTF.

The chain has TRBV19 and TRBJ2-4; D is ambiguous. The CDR3 covers 15 residues. CDR1 and CDR2 from the germline V gene are LNHDA and SQIVND (reference sequence). The V end was cut by 9 bases, the J end by 0 bases, with 15 bases between. The CDR3 protein is CARGITLLAKNIQYF. For the CDR3, the DNA is TGTGCCAGGGGCATAACTTTACTAGCCAAAAACATTCAGTACTTC.

The chain is built from TRBV24-1 and TRBJ2-3, with 11 bases aligning to TRBD2. Germline V gives CDR1 KGHDR, CDR2 SFDVKD. This CDR3 is built from 18 residues. With 1 base clipped from V and 1 base from J, the junction kept 6 bases outside the gene matches. The CDR3 coding sequence is TGTGCCACCAGTGATTTAAGGGTAGCGGGGGGGCGCACAGATACGCAGTATTTT. Amino acid sequence: CATSDLRVAGGRTDTQYF.

The chain combines TRBV27 with TRBJ1-5; 8 bases agree with TRBD1. This CDR3 region has 13 residues. Germline loops: CDR1 MNHEY, CDR2 SMNVEV (reference sequence). Germline trimming cut 6 bases from V and 3 bases from J; bases unmatched to any gene: 1. For the CDR3, the DNA is TGTGCCAGCAGGACAGGGGACAATCAGCCCCAGCATTTT. As protein: CASRTGDNQPQHF.

CDR3 residues: CAISAMGQGAYEQYV. For the CDR3, the DNA is TGTGCCATCAGTGCCATGGGACAGGGGGCTTACGAGCAGTACGTC. The chain carries TRBV10-3 and TRBJ2-7; TRBD1 matches 12 bases. J was trimmed by 4 bases and V by 4 bases; bases with no gene match: 5. Germline V CDR1 and CDR2: ENHRY, SYGVKD. This CDR3 spans 15 amino acids.